This TCR beta chain came from a study of cytomegalovirus exposure and HLA in healthy donors. Researchers ran the PCR with 60 Vbeta and 13 Jbeta primers. Assay: immunoSEQ multiplex PCR; the TCRdb copy retains only in-frame clones and omits some. The listing records 50,000 or so clones. The CDR3 totals 14 residues. V lost 8 bases, J lost 4 bases, and 14 bases lay in between. Germline CDR1 and CDR2: LNHDA and SQIVND (reference sequence). The clonotype comes from a woman aged 18-30 years in good health and CMV-seronegative. The chain couples TRBV19 to TRBJ2-2, with D tentatively TRBD2 (7 bases). Sequenced sample: PBMCs. DNA of the CDR3: TGTGCCAGTGGGAGGGGGGAATCCACCGGGGAGCTGTTTTTT. Protein: CASGRGESTGELFF.